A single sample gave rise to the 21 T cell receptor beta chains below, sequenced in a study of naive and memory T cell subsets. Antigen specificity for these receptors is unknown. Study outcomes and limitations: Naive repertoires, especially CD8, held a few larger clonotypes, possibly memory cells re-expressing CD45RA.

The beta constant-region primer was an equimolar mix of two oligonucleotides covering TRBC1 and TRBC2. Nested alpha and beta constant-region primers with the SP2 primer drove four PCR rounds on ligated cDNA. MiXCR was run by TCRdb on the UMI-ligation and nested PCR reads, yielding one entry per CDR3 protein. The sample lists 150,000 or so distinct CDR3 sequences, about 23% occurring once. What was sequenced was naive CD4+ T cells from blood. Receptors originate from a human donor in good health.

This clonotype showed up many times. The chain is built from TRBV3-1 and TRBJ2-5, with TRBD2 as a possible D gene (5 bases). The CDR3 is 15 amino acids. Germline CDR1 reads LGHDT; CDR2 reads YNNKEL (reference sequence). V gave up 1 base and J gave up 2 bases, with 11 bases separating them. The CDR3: CASSQAGSRQETQYF. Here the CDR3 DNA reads TGTGCCAGCAGCCAAGCGGGGAGTAGGCAAGAGACCCAGTACTTC.

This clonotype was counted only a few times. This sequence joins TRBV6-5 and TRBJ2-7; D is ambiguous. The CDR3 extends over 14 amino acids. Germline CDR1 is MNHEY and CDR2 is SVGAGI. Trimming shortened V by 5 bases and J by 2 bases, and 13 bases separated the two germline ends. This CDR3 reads CASSPLAGPYEQYF. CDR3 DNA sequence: TGTGCCAGCAGTCCTCTGGCCGGTCCCTACGAGCAGTACTTC.

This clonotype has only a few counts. CDR3 loop: CASSLEHLAEKGVQETQYF. The CDR3 nucleotides are TGTGCCAGCAGCTTAGAACACCTAGCGGAAAAGGGAGTCCAAGAGACCCAGTACTTC. J is TRBJ2-5 and V is TRBV7-6, with 7 nucleotides matching TRBD2. Trimming removed 1 base from V and 1 base from J; junction bases left unmatched: 15. Germline V gene sequence: CDR1 SGHVS, CDR2 FNYEAQ. The CDR3 loop spans 19 amino acids.

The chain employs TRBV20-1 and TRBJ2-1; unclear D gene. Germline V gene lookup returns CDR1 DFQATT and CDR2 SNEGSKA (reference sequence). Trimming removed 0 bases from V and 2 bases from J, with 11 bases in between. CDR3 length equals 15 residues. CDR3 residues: CSARDRARAYNEQFF. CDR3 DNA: TGCAGTGCTAGAGATCGGGCACGGGCCTACAATGAGCAGTTCTTC.

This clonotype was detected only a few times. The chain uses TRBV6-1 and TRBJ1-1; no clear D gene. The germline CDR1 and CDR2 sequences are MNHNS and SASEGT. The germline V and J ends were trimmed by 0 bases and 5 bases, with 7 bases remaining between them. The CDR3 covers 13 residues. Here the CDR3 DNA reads TGTGCCAGCAGTGAAGCAGGTCCGACTGAAGCTTTCTTT. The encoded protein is CASSEAGPTEAFF.

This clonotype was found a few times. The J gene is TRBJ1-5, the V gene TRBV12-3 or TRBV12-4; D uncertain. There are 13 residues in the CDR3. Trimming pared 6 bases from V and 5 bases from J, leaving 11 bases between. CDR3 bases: TGTGCCAGCAGCCGGACCCAGGATCAGCCCCAGCATTTT. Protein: CASSRTQDQPQHF.

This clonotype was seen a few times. CDR3 DNA: TGTGCCAGCAGTTTCAGGGAATACGAGCAGTACTTC. Protein: CASSFREYEQYF. The rearrangement links TRBV12-3 or TRBV12-4 to TRBJ2-7; tentative D call: TRBD1 (5 bases). Deletions cut 3 bases from V and 4 bases from J, with 7 bases between. The CDR3 is made up of 12 amino acids.

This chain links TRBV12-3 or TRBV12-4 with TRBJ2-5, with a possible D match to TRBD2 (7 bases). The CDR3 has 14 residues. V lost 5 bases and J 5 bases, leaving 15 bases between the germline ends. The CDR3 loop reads CASSAARGGETQYF. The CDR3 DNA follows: TGTGCCAGCAGTGCTGCGAGGGGGGGGGAGACCCAGTACTTC.

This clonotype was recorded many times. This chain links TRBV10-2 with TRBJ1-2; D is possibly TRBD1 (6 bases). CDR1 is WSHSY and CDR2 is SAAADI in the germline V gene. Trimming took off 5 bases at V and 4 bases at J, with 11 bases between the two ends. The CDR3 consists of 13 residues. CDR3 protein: CASSLDRAYGYTF. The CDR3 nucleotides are TGCGCCAGCAGTTTGGACAGAGCCTATGGCTACACCTTC.

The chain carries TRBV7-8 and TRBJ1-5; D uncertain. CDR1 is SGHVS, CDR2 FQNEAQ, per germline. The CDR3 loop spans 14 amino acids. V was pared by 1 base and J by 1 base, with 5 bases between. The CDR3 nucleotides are TGTGCCAGCAGCTTAGGGAAAAGCAATCAGCCCCAGCATTTT. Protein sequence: CASSLGKSNQPQHF.

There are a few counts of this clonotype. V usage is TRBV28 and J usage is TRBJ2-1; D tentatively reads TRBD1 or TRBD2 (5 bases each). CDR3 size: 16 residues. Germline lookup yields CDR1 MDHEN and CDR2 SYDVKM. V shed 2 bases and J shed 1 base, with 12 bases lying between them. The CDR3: CASSLVGTLSYNEQFF. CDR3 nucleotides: TGTGCCAGCAGTTTAGTGGGGACCCTATCCTACAATGAGCAGTTCTTC.

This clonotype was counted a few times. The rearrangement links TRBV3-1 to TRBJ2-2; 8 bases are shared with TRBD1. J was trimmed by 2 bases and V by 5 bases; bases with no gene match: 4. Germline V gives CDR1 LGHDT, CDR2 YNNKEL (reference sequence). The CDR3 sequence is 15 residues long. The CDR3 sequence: CASSEGQVNTGELFF. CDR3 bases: TGTGCCAGCAGCGAGGGACAGGTTAACACCGGGGAGCTGTTTTTT.

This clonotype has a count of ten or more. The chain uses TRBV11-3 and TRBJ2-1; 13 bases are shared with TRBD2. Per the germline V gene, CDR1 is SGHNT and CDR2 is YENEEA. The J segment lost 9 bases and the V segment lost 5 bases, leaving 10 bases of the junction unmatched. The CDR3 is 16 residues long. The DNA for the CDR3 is TGTGCCAGCAGCCCAATTTCCGGGACTAGCGGGATTGAGCAGTTCTTC. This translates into CASSPISGTSGIEQFF.

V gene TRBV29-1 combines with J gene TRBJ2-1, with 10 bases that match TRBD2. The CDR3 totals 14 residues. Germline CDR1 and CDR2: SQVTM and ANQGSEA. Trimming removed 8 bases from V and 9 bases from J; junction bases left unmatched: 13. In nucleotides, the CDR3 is TGCAGCTCGACCCCGGGACTAGCGATTAGTGAGCAGTTCTTC. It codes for CSSTPGLAISEQFF.

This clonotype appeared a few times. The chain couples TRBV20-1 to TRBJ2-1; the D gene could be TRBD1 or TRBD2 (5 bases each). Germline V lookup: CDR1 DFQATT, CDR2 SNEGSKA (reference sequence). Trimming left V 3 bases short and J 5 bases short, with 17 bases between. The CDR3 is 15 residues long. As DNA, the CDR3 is TGCAGTGCTAGGGATGCCGGGACCGCGGACAATGAGCAGTTCTTC. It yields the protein CSARDAGTADNEQFF.

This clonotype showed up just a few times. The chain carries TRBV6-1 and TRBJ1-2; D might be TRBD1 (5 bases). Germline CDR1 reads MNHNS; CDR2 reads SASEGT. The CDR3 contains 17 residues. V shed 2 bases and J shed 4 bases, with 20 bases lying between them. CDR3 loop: CASSETPAARVGYGYTF. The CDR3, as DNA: TGTGCCAGCAGTGAAACCCCCGCAGCCAGGGTTGGCTATGGCTACACCTTC.

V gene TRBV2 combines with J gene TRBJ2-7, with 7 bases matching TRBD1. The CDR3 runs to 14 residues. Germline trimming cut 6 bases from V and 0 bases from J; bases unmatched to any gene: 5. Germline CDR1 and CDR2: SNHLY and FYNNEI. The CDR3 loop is CASRFRGSSYEQYF. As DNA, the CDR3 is TGTGCCAGCAGGTTCAGGGGGAGCTCCTACGAGCAGTACTTC. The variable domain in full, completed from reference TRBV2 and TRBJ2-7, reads EPEVTQTPSHQVTQMGQEVILRCVPISNHLYFYWYRQILGQKVEFLVSFYNNEISEKSEIFDDQFSVERPDGSNFTLKIRSTKLEDSAMYFCASRFRGSSYEQYFGPGTRLTVT.

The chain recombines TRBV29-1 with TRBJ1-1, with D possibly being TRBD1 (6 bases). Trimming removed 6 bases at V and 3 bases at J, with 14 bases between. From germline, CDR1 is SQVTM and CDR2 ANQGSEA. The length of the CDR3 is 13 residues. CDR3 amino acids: CSVYFGGHTEAFF. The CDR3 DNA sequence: TGCAGCGTGTATTTTGGGGGCCACACTGAAGCTTTCTTT.

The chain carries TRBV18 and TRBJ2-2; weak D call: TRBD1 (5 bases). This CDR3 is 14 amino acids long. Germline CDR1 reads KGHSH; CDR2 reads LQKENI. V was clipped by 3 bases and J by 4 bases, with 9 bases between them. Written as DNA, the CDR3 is TGTGCCAGCTCACCGCTTGACAGCACCGGGGAGCTGTTTTTT. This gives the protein CASSPLDSTGELFF.

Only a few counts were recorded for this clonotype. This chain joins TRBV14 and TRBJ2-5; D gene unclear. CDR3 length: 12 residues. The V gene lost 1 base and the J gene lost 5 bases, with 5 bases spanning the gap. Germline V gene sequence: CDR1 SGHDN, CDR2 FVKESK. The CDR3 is CASSQVTETQYF. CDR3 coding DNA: TGTGCCAGCAGCCAAGTTACCGAGACCCAGTACTTC. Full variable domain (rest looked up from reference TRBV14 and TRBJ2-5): EAGVTQFPSHSVIEKGQTVTLRCDPISGHDNLYWYRRVMGKEIKFLLHFVKESKQDESGMPNNRFLAERTGGTYSTLKVQPAELEDSGVYFCASSQVTETQYFGPGTRLLVL.

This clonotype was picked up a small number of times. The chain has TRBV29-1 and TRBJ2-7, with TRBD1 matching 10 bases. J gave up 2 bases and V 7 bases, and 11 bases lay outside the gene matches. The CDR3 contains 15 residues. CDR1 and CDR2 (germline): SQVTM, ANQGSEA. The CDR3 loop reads CSATGQGGTTYEQYF. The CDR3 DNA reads TGCAGCGCCACAGGACAGGGGGGGACCACCTACGAGCAGTACTTC.